This TCR beta chain was retrieved from a study of T-cell reconstitution after alpha-beta-depleted transplantation in children. Unique molecular identifiers were incorporated into the prepared TCRbeta library. TCRdb called the PCR reads again in MiXCR, with one record for every CDR3 protein. Found here are about 200,000 distinct CDR3 sequences, roughly 15% of them singletons; the top ten hold 13%. The CDR3 runs to 14 residues. Note on this clonotype: Being one base from a much bigger clone, this may be a read error.

The receptor was isolated from a human donor who donated a stem cell graft to a child with acute lymphoblastic leukemia. The sample here was PBMCs from the stem cell graft donor, taken from the stem cell graft. V gene TRBV12-3 or TRBV12-4 combines with J gene TRBJ2-1; D not certain. CDR3 DNA: TGTGCCAGCACTTTAAGCGTTTTCAATTTAGGGCAGTTCTTC. Translating it yields CASTLSVFNLGQFF.